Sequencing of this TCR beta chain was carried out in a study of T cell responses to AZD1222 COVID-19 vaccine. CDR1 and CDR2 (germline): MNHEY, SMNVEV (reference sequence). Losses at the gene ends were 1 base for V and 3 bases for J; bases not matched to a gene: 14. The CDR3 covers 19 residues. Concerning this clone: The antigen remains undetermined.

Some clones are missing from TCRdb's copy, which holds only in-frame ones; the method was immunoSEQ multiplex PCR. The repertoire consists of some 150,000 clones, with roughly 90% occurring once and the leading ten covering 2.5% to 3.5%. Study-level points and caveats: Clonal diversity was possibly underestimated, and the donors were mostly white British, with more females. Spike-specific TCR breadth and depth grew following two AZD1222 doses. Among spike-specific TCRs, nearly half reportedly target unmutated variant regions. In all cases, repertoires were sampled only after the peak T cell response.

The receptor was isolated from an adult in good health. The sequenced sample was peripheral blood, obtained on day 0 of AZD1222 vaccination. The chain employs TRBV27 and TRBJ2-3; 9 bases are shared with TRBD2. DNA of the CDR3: TGTGCCAGCAGTTTATTCGGGGGTCGCAGACTAGCGGCTACAGATACGCAGTATTTT. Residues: CASSLFGGRRLAATDTQYF.